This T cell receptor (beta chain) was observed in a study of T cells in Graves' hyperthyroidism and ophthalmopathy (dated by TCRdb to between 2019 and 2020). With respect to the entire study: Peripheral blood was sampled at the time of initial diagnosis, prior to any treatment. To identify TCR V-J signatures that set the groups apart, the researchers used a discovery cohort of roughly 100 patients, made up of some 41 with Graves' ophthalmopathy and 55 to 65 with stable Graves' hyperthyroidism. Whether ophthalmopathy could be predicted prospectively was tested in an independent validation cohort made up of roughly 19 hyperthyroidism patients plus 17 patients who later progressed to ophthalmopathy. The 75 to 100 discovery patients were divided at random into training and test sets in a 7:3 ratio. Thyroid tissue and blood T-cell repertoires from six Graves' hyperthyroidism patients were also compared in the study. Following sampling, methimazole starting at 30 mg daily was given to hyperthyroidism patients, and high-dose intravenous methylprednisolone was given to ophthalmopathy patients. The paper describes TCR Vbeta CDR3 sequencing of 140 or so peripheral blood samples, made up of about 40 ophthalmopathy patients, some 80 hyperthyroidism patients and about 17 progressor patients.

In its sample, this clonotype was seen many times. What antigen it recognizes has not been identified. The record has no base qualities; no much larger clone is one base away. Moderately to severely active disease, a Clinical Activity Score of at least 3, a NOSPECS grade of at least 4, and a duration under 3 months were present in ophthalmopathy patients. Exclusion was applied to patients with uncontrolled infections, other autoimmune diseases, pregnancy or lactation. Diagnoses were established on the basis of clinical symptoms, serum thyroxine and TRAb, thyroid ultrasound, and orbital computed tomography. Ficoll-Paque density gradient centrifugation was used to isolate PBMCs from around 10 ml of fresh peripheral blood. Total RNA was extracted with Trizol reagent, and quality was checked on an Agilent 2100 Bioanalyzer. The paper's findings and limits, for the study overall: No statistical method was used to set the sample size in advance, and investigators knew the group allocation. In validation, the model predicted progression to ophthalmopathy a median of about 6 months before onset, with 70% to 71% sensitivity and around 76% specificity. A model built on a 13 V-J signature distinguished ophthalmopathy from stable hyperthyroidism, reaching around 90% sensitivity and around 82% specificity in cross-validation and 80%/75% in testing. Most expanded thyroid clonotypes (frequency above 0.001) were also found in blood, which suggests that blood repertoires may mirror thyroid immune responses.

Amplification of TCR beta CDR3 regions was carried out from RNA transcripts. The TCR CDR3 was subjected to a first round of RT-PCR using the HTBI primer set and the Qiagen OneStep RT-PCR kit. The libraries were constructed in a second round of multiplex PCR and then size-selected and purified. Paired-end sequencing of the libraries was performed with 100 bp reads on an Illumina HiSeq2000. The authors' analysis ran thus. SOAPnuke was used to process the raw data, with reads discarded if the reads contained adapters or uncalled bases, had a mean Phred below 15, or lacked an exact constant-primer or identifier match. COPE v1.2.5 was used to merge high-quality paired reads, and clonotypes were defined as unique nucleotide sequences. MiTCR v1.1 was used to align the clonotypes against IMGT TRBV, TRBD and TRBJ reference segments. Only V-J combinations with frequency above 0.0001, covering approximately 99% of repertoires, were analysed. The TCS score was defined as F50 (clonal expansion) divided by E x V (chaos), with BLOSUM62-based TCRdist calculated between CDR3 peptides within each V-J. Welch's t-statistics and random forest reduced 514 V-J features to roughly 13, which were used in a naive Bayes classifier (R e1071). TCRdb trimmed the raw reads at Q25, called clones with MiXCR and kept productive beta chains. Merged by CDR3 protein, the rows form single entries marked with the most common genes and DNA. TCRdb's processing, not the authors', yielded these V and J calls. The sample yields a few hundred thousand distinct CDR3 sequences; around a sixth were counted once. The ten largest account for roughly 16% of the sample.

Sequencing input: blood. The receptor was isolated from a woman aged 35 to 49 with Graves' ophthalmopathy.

The bases read TGTGCCAGCAGCCTATTCGGGACAGTTACCTACGAGCAGTACTTC. Its protein is CASSLFGTVTYEQYF. This sequence uses TRBV7-3 and TRBJ2-7; 7 central bases correspond to TRBD1. The junction shows trimming of 5 bases on V and 2 bases on J, and the gene matches do not reach 9 bases of it. Spanning cysteine to phenylalanine, the CDR3 consists of 15 amino acids. The retained sequence is limited to the CDR3, 45 bases, with the frame set at the first base. CDR1 SGHTA and CDR2 FQGTGA were looked up in the germline V gene.